These 16 T cell receptor beta chains came from one sample sequenced in a study of regulatory T cells in long-lasting Graves disease. In building TCR beta libraries, iRepertoire HTBI primers were used together with Arm-PCR of CDR3 regions. TCRdb used MiXCR to reprocess the multiplex PCR reads, holding one entry per CDR3 protein. The sample gives under 450,000 distinct CDR3 sequences, approximately 12% of which show up once; 15% to 20% is in the top ten. Specified time point: newly diagnosed GD, antithyroid drugs for less than 3 months. From RNA extracted from PBMCs, the TCR library was made. These same data were also listed under a study on T cells in Graves' hyperthyroidism and ophthalmopathy.

Sequencing was performed on peripheral blood mononuclear cells (PBMCs), taken at new diagnosis, from a patient treated with antithyroid drugs. Receptors originate from a woman between 18 and 29 years old with Graves disease.

This clonotype was seen repeatedly, ten times or more. This rearrangement joins TRBV5-1 to TRBJ1-1; D is ambiguous. V was clipped by 0 bases and J by 7 bases, with 7 bases between them. The CDR3 totals 12 residues. Germline CDR1 SGHRS, CDR2 YFSETQ. For the CDR3, the DNA is TGCGCCAGCAGCTTGGAAGGCCGTGAAGCTTTCTTT. Its translation is CASSLEGREAFF.

This clonotype showed up many times. This chain uses TRBV12-3 or TRBV12-4 with TRBJ2-2, with 11 bases aligning to TRBD2. CDR3 size: 19 residues. Unmatched junction bases numbered 18, after V lost 5 bases and J lost 7 bases. CDR3 in DNA: TGTGCCAGCAGTCCCTTCCTGACTAGCGGGAATCGCGGAGGCGGGGAGCTGTTTTTT. Its translation is CASSPFLTSGNRGGGELFF.

V is TRBV28 and J is TRBJ2-3; 9 nucleotides agree with TRBD1. Germline CDR1 and CDR2: MDHEN and SYDVKM. There are 15 residues in the CDR3. V lost 7 bases to trimming and J lost 5 bases; unmatched junction nucleotides: 10. In DNA form, the CDR3 reads TGTGCCAGCAACACACAGGGGGCATCGGGAGATACGCAGTATTTT. Amino acids: CASNTQGASGDTQYF.

Ten or more counts support this clonotype. The gene calls are TRBV4-1 and TRBJ2-6, with TRBD1 as a possible D gene (5 bases). The CDR3 consists of 16 residues. Germline-derived CDR1 and CDR2 are MGHRA and YSYEKL. Trimming took off 2 bases at V and 2 bases at J, with 10 bases between the two ends. The CDR3 here is CASSQYGRAGANVLTF. CDR3 DNA sequence: TGCGCCAGCAGCCAATATGGCAGGGCTGGGGCCAACGTCCTGACTTTC.

This clonotype has just a few counts. The chain combines TRBV4-2 with TRBJ2-7; TRBD1 agrees at 9 bases. The V gene's germline CDR1 is LGHNA and CDR2 YNFKEQ. This CDR3 spans 13 amino acids. V lost 4 bases and J lost 6; bases outside the gene matches: 4. CDR3 sequence reads: CASSRTGVGEQYV. The CDR3 nucleotides read TGTGCCAGCAGCCGGACAGGGGTTGGCGAGCAGTACGTC.

A few counts support this clonotype. V gene TRBV4-1 combines with J gene TRBJ2-2; 9 bases fit TRBD1. Germline assignment: CDR1 MGHRA and CDR2 YSYEKL. Losses at the gene ends were 1 base for V and 10 bases for J; bases not matched to a gene: 7. This CDR3 has 15 residues. CDR3 bases: TGCGCCAGCAGCCAAGTGGGGACAGGGCGTGTGGAGCTGTTTTTT. Protein sequence: CASSQVGTGRVELFF.

This clonotype has at least ten counts. V usage is TRBV20-1 and J usage is TRBJ1-1, with 8 bases lining up with TRBD1. With 1 base clipped from V and 2 bases from J, the junction kept 9 bases outside the gene matches. The CDR3 extends over 16 amino acids. The germline CDR1 and CDR2 sequences are DFQATT and SNEGSKA (reference sequence). In DNA, the CDR3 is TGCAGTGCTAGAGCGCACGGGACAGGCACCAACACTGAAGCTTTCTTT. It translates to CSARAHGTGTNTEAFF.

This clonotype was seen ten or more times. The chain carries TRBV12-3 or TRBV12-4 and TRBJ1-1, with 8 bases lining up with TRBD1. J lost 5 bases, V lost 3 bases, and 5 bases had no gene match. This CDR3 contains 14 residues. The CDR3 loop is CASSFSRGRTEAFF. The DNA of the CDR3 is TGTGCCAGCAGTTTCTCCAGGGGGCGAACTGAAGCTTTCTTT.

To note about this clonotype: This likely came from a read error, as a far larger clone is one base away. The chain has TRBV7-2 and TRBJ2-3; D is unclear. In germline, CDR1 is SGHTA, CDR2 FQGNSA. CDR3 length: 17 amino acids. Deletions cut 6 bases from V and 0 bases from J, with 19 bases between. CDR3 bases: TGTGCCAGCAGTTACTCTCCCAGGACGTTTAGCACAGATACGCAGTATTTT. It is translated as CASSYSPRTFSTDTQYF.

This clonotype was counted ten times or more. CDR3 DNA: TGTGCCAGCAGCTCCATGGGCTCCCCTGGCAATGAGCAGTTCTTC. Its translation is CASSSMGSPGNEQFF. This chain uses TRBV6-1 with TRBJ2-1; D is undetermined. From germline, CDR1 is MNHNS and CDR2 SASEGT. With 6 bases removed from V and 6 bases from J, the gap between germline ends came to 18 bases. The CDR3 is 15 amino acids.

About this clonotype itself: An end of the junction does not agree with germline; a read error may underlie this. The chain recombines TRBV20-1 with TRBJ1-4; D might be TRBD1 (6 bases). This CDR3 is 14 amino acids long. Per germline, CDR1 DFQATT and CDR2 SNEGSKA (reference sequence). The CDR3: CSARDLVRGPAILF. CDR3 nucleotides: TGCAGTGCTAGAGATCTGGTCAGGGGCCCTGCTATTCTTTTC.

This clonotype showed up many times. The chain uses TRBV2 and TRBJ2-3, with D tentatively TRBD2 (5 bases). Germline CDR1 and CDR2: SNHLY and FYNNEI. V shed 4 bases and J shed 0 bases, with 8 bases lying between them. The length of the CDR3 is 14 residues. The CDR3 DNA follows: TGTGCCAGCAGTGCACGGAGGAGCACAGATACGCAGTATTTT. It encodes CASSARRSTDTQYF.

A word on this clonotype: With only one base between it and a far larger clone, this is likely a read error. Lacking the conserved final phenylalanine or tryptophan, this CDR3 likely reflects a read error. The chain has TRBV11-2 and TRBJ2-1; 10 bases align to TRBD2. The J call could be wrong; TRBJ2-5 is a better fit for the DNA end. This CDR3 region has 16 residues. Germline V gives CDR1 SGHAT, CDR2 FQNNGV. DNA for the CDR3: TGTGCCAGCAGCTTAGCTCCTAGCGGGAGAGTGGAGACCCAGTACCTC. This gives the protein CASSLAPSGRVETQYL.

This clonotype appeared many times. The chain combines TRBV2 with TRBJ2-7; 8 bases fit TRBD2. Germline V gene lookup returns CDR1 SNHLY and CDR2 FYNNEI. Trimming at V came to 6 bases and at J to 7 bases, leaving 14 bases not matched to a gene. The CDR3 totals 15 residues. CDR3 nucleotides: TGTGCCAGCAGACCAGCGGGAGTGATGATTCGGGAGCAGTACTTC. Its translation: CASRPAGVMIREQYF.

This clonotype came up many times. The rearrangement joins TRBV28 to TRBJ2-2, with 7 nucleotides matching TRBD1. The germline gives CDR1 MDHEN, CDR2 SYDVKM. The ends lost 7 bases at V and 4 bases at J; junction bases unmatched: 6. The CDR3 totals 14 residues. CDR3 coding DNA: TGTGCCAGCACCCACGACAGGGTCACCGGGGAGCTGTTTTTT. Protein sequence: CASTHDRVTGELFF.

This clonotype was seen a handful of times. A much larger clone sits a single nucleotide away, making a read error possible. The V call is TRBV7-9, the J call TRBJ1-1; TRBD1 matches at 7 bases. The CDR3 totals 16 residues. The germline V gene encodes CDR1 SEHNR and CDR2 FQNEAQ (reference sequence). The chain's CDR3 is CASSLPRTGGNTEALF. CDR3 bases: TGTGCCAGCAGCTTGCCCCGGACAGGCGGGAACACTGAAGCTCTCTTT.